What follows is one T cell receptor (beta chain) and its context. This sample was included in a study of identifying expanded T cells in peripheral blood. Trimming cost V 5 bases and J 6 bases, with 13 bases left between them. Looked up from germline, CDR1 is SGHVS and CDR2 is FNYEAQ. CDR3 size: 14 residues. TCRdb's copy holds only in-frame clones and misses some; the assay was immunoSEQ multiplex PCR. The sample contains about 85,000 clones, roughly 90% of which appear only once. This receptor was obtained from a person aged 18 to 70 in good health. The specimen sequenced was blood. V usage is TRBV7-6 and J usage is TRBJ2-2, with D perhaps TRBD1 or TRBD2 (6 bases each). For the CDR3, the DNA is TGTGCCAGCAGCCCTCGAAGGGGGGCCGGGGAGCTGTTTTTT. Translating gives CASSPRRGAGELFF.